This T cell receptor beta chain was identified during a study of blood T cell repertoires in COVID-19. Across the study: Both acute and convalescent COVID-19 samples were obtained from the United States, Italy and Spain.

Sequencing used immunoSEQ multiplex PCR; TCRdb keeps in-frame clones, though not all of them. The sample records some 150,000 clones, nearly 80% being singletons. Specimen: peripheral blood. The sequence was collected from an elderly man with acute or convalescent COVID-19.

CDR3 protein: CASSFSTAAQETQYF. CDR3 DNA sequence: TGTGCCAGCAGTTTTTCCACAGCCGCGCAAGAGACCCAGTACTTC. The chain combines TRBV28 with TRBJ2-5, with no clear D. The V and J ends lost 3 bases and 2 bases respectively, with 13 bases between them. CDR1 is MDHEN, CDR2 SYDVKM, per germline. The CDR3 is made up of 15 amino acids.